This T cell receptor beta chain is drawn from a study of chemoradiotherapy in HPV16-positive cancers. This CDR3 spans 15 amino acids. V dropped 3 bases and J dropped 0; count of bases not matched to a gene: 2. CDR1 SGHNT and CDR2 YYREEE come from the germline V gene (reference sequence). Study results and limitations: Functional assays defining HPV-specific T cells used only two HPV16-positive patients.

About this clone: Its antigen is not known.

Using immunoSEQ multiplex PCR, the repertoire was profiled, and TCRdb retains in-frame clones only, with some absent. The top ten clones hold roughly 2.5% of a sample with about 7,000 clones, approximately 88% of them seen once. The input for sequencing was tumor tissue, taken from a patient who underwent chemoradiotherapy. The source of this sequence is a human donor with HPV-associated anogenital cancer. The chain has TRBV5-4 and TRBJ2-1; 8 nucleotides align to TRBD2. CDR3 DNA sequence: TGTGCCAGCAGCTCTACTAGCGGCTCCTACAATGAGCAGTTCTTC. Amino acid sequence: CASSSTSGSYNEQFF. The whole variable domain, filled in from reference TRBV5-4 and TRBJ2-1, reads ETGVTQSPTHLIKTRGQQVTLRCSSQSGHNTVSWYQQALGQGPQFIFQYYREEENGRGNFPPRFSGLQFPNYSSELNVNALELDDSALYLCASSSTSGSYNEQFFGPGTRLTVL.